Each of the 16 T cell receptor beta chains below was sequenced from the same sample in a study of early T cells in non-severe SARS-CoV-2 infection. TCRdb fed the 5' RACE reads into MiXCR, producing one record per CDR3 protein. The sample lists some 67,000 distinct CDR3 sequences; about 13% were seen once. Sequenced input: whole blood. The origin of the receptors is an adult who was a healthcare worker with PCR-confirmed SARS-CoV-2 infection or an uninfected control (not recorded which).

This CDR3 is CAHGRGGLNEQFF. The CDR3 DNA is TGTGCCCACGGGCGGGGGGGCCTTAATGAGCAGTTCTTC. V and J are TRBV28 and TRBJ2-1, with 9 bases fitting TRBD2. The trim removed 11 bases at V and 7 bases at J, leaving 9 bases unmatched. Germline V gene data show CDR1 as MDHEN and CDR2 as SYDVKM. The CDR3 has 13 residues. Together with reference TRBV28 and TRBJ2-1, the CDR3 gives the full variable domain: DVKVTQSSRYLVKRTGEKVFLECVQDMDHENMFWYRQDPGLGLRLIYFSYDVKMKEKGDIPEGYSVSREKKERFSLILESASTNQTSMYLCAHGRGGLNEQFFGPGTRLTVL.

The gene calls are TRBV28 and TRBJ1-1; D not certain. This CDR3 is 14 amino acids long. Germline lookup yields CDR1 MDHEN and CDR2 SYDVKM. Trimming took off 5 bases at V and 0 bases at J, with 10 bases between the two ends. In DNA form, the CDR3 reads TGTGCCAGCAGTCAGCGTTACATGAACACTGAAGCTTTCTTT. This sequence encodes CASSQRYMNTEAFF.

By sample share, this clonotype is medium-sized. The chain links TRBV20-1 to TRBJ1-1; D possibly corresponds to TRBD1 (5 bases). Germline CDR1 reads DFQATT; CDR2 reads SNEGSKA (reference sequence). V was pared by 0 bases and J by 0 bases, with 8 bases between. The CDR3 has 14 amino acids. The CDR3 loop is CSARDPGMNTEAFF. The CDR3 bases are TGCAGTGCTAGAGACCCAGGGATGAACACTGAAGCTTTCTTT.

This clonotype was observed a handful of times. CDR3 coding DNA: TGCGCCAGCAGCCCCAGGACTAGCGTTGACACCGGGGAGCTGTTTTTT. Its translation is CASSPRTSVDTGELFF. This chain uses TRBV5-1 with TRBJ2-2, with 9 bases identical to TRBD2. Germline V gene sequence: CDR1 SGHRS, CDR2 YFSETQ. Trimming cost V 4 bases and J 3 bases; bases outside gene matches: 7. CDR3 length: 16 residues.

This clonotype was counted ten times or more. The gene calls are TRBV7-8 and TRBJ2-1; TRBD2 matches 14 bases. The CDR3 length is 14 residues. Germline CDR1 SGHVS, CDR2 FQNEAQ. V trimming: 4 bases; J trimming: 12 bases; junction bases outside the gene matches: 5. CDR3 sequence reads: CASSSRTSGGLQFF. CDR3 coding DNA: TGTGCCAGCAGCTCCCGGACTAGCGGGGGGCTGCAGTTCTTC.

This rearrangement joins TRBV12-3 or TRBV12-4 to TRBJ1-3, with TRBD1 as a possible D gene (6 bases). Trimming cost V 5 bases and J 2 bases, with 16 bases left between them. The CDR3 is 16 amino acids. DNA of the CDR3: TGTGCCAGCAGTCGACGGACAGACTCGACTGGAAACACCATATATTTT. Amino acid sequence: CASSRRTDSTGNTIYF.

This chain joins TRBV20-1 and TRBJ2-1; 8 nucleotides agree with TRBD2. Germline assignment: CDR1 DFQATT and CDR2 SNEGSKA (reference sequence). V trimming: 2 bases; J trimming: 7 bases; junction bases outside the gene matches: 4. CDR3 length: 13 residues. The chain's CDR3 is CSARKAGVNEQFF. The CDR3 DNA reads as TGCAGTGCTAGAAAAGCGGGGGTAAATGAGCAGTTCTTC.

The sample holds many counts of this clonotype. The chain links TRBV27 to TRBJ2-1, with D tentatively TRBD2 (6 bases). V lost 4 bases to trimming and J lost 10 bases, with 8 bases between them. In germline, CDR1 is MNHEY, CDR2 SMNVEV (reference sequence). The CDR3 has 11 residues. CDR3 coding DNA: TGTGCCAGCAGTTGGGGGGTCGAGCAGTTCTTC. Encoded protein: CASSWGVEQFF.

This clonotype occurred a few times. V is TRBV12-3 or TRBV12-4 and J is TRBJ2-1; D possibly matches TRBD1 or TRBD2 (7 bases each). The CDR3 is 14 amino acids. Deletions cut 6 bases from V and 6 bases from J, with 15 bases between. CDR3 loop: CASSPTGRGNEQFF. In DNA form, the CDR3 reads TGTGCCAGCAGCCCGACAGGGAGGGGCAATGAGCAGTTCTTC.

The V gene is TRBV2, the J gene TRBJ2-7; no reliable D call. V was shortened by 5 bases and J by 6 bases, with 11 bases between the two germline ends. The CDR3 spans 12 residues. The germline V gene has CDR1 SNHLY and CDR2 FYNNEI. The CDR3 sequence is CASSLDGPEQYF. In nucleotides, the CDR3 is TGTGCCAGCAGTCTGGACGGCCCCGAGCAGTACTTC.

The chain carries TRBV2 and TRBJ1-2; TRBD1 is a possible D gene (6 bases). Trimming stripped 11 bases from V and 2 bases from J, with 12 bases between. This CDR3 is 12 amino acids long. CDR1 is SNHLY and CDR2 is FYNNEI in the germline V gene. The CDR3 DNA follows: TGTGCCTGTGGACAGATCAACTATGGCTACACCTTC. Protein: CACGQINYGYTF.

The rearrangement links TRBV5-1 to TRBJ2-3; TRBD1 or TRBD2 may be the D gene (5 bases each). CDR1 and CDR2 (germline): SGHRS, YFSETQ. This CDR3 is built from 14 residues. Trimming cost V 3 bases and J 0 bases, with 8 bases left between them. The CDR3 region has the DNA TGCGCCAGCAGCTCGGGACGTAGCACAGATACGCAGTATTTT. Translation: CASSSGRSTDTQYF.

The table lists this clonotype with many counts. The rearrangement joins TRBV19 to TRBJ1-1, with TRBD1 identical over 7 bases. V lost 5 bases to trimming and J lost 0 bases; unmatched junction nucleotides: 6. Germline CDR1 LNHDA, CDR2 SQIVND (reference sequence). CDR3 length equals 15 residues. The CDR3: CASSPGTVMNTEAFF. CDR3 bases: TGTGCCAGTAGTCCTGGGACAGTTATGAACACTGAAGCTTTCTTT.

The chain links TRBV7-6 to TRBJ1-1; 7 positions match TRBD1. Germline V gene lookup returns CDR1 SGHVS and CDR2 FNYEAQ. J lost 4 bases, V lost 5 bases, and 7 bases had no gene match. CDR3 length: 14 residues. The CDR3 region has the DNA TGTGCCAGCAGCCCCCAGACAGGGTTCACTGAAGCTTTCTTT. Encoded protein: CASSPQTGFTEAFF.

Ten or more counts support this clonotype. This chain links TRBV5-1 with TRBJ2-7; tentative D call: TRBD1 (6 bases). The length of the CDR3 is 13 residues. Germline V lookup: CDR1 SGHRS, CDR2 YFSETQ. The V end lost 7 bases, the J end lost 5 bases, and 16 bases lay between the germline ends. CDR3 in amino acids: CASYPDQGHEQYF. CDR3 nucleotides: TGCGCCAGCTACCCGGACCAGGGGCACGAGCAGTACTTC.

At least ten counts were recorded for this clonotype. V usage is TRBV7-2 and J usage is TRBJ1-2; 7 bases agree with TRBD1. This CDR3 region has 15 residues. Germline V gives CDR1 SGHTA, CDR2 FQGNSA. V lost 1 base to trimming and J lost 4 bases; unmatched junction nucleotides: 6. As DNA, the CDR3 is TGTGCCAGCAGCTTAGATCCTGACAGGGCCTATGGCTACACCTTC. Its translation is CASSLDPDRAYGYTF. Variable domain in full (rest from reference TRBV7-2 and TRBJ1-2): GAGVSQSPSNKVTEKGKDVELRCDPISGHTALYWYRQSLGQGLEFLIYFQGNSAPDKSGLPSDRFSAERTGGSVSTLTIQRTQQEDSAVYLCASSLDPDRAYGYTFGSGTRLTVV.